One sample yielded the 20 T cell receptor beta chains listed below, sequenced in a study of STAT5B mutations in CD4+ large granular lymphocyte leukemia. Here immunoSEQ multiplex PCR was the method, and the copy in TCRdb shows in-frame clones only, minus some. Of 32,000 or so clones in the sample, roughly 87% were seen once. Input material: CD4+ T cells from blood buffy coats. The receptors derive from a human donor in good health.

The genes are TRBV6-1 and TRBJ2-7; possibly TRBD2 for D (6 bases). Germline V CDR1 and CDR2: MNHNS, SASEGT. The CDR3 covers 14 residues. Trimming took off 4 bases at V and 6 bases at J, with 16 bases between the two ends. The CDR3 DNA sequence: TGTGCCAGCAGTGTAGAGGGACCGGGGGTCGAGCAGTACTTC. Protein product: CASSVEGPGVEQYF.

The CDR3 DNA reads as TGCGCCAGCAGCTTGGTTAGGGGGACGACTAATGAAAAACTGTTTTTT. Amino acid sequence: CASSLVRGTTNEKLFF. The V gene is TRBV5-1, the J gene TRBJ1-4; the D gene is possibly TRBD1 (6 bases). V lost 0 bases, J lost 2 bases, and 11 bases lay in between. CDR3 length equals 16 residues. Germline V CDR1 and CDR2: SGHRS, YFSETQ.

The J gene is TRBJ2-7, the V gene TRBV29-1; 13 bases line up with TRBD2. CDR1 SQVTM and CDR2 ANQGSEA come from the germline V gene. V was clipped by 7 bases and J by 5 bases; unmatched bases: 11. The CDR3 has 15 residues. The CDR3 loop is CSARTSGSPMDEQYF. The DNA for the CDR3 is TGCAGCGCCCGGACTAGCGGGAGCCCCATGGACGAGCAGTACTTC.

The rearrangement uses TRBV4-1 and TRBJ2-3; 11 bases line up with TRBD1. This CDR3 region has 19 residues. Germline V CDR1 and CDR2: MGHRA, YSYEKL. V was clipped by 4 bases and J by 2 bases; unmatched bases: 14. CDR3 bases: TGCGCCAGCAGCCCCGGACAGGGGGCCTTAGCGGGATTCACAGATACGCAGTATTTT. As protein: CASSPGQGALAGFTDTQYF.

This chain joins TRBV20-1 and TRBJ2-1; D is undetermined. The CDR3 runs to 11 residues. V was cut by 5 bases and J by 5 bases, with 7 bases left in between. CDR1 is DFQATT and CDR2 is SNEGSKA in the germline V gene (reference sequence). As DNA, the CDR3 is TGCAGTGCTCCTCTGAACAATGAGCAGTTCTTC. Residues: CSAPLNNEQFF.

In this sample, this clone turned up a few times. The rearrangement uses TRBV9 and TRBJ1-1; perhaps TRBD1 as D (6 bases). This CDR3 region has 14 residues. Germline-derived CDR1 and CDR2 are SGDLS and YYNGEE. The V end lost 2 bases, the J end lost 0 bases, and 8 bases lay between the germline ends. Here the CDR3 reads CASSVGGMNTEAFF. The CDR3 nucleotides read TGTGCCAGCAGCGTCGGGGGCATGAACACTGAAGCTTTCTTT.

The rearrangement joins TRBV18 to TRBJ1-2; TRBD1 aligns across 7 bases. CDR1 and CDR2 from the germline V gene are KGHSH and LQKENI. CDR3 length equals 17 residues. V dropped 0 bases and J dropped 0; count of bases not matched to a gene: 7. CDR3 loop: CASSPPTGYNSNYGYTF. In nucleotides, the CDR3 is TGTGCCAGCTCACCACCGACAGGGTATAATTCTAACTATGGCTACACCTTC. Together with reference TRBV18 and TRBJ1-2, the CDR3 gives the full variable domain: NAGVMQNPRHLVRRRGQEARLRCSPMKGHSHVYWYRQLPEEGLKFMVYLQKENIIDESGMPKERFSAEFPKEGPSILRIQQVVRGDSAAYFCASSPPTGYNSNYGYTFGSGTRLTVV.

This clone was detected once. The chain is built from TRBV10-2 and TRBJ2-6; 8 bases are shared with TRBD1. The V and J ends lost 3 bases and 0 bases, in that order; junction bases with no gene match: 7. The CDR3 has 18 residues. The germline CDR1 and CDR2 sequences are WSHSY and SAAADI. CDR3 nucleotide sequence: TGCGCCAGCAGTGACCCTAGACAGGGGAGCTCTGGGGCCAACGTCCTGACTTTC. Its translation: CASSDPRQGSSGANVLTF.

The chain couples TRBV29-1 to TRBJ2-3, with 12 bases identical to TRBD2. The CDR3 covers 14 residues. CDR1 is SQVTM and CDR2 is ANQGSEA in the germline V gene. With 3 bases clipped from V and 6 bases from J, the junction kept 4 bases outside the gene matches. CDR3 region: CSVDSSGRVDTQYF. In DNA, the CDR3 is TGCAGCGTTGACTCTAGCGGGAGGGTGGATACGCAGTATTTT.

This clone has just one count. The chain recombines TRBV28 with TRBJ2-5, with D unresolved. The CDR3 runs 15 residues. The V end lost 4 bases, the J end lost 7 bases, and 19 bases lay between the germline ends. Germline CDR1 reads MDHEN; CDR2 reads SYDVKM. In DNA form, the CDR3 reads TGTGCCAGCAGTTCCCCTCGACGGGTCGAAGGGACCCAGTACTTC. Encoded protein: CASSSPRRVEGTQYF.

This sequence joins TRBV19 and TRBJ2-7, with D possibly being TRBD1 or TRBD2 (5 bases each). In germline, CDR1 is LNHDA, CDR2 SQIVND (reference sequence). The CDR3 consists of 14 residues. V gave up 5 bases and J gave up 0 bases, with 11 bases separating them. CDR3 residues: CASSWGTVSYEQYF. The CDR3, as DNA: TGTGCCAGTAGTTGGGGGACCGTCTCCTACGAGCAGTACTTC.

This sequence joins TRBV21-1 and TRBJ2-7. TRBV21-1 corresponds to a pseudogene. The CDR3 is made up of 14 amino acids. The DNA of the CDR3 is TGTGCCAGCAGCGCCCGAGAGGGGGGTCCGGAGCAGTACTTC. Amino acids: CASSAREGGPEQYF.

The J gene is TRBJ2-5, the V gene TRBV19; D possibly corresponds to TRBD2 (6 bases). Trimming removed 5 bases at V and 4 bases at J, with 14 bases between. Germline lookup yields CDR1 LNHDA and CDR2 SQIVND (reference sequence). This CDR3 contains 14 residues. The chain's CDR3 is CASSGGLRGETQYF. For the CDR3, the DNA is TGTGCCAGTAGTGGAGGGTTGAGGGGAGAGACCCAGTACTTC. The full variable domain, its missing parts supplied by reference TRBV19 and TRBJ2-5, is DGGITQSPKYLFRKEGQNVTLSCEQNLNHDAMYWYRQDPGQGLRLIYYSQIVNDFQKGDIAEGYSVSREKKESFPLTVTSAQKNPTAFYLCASSGGLRGETQYFGPGTRLLVL.

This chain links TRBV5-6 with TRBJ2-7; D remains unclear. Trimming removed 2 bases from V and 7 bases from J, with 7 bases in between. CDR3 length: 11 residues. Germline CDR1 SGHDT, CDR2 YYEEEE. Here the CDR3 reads CASSLGREQYF. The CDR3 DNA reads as TGTGCCAGCAGCTTAGGAAGAGAGCAGTACTTC.

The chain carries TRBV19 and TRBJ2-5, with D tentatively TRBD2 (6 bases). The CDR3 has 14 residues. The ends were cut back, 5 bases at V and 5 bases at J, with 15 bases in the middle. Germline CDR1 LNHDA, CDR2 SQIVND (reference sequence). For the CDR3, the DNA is TGTGCCAGTAGTGTCGGACTACCTGGCGAGACCCAGTACTTC. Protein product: CASSVGLPGETQYF.

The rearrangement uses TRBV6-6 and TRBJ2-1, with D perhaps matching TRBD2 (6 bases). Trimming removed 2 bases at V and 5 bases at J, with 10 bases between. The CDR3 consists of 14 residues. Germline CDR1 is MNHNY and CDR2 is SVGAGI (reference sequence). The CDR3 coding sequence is TGTGCCAGCAGTTACGTCGGGAGTAACAATGAGCAGTTCTTC. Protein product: CASSYVGSNNEQFF.

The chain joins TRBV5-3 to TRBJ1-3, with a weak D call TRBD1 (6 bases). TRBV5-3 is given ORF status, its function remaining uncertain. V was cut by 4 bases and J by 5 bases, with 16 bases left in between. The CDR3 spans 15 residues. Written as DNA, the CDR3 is TGTGCCAGAAGCCTCCGACAGGAAAAAAGAAACACCATATATTTT. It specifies CARSLRQEKRNTIYF.

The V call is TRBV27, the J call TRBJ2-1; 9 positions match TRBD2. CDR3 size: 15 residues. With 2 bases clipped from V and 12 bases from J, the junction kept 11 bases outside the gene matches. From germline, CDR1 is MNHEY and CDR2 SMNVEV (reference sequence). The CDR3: CASSLSIAGAGRQFF. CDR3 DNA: TGTGCCAGCAGTTTAAGTATAGCGGGAGCAGGGAGGCAGTTCTTC.

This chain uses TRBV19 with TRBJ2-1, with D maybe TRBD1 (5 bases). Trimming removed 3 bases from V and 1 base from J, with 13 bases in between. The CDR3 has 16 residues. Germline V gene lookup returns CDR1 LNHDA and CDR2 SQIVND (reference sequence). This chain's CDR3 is CASSMQGSRSYNEQFF. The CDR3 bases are TGTGCCAGTAGTATGCAGGGATCACGGTCCTACAATGAGCAGTTCTTC.

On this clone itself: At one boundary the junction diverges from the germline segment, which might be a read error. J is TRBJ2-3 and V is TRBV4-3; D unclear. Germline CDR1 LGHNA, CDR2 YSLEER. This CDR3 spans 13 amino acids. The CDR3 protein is CASSQVVSSGRHF. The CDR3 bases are TGCGCCAGCAGCCAAGTGGTTAGCTCAGGCAGGCATTTT.